This entry describes one TCR beta chain. This sample is drawn from a study of shared clonotypes between healthy human individuals. Profiled with immunoSEQ multiplex PCR; TCRdb holds only in-frame clones, not every one. Of about 2.4 million clones detected, more than 85% appear once; the ten largest clones hold 0.35% to 0.45%. Sequencing was done on a sample of naive CD4+ T cells from PBMCs. The sample's subset: CD45RA+ positively selected. The sequence came from a young man in good health. Some clones in this sample may be carry-over from other donors' samples.

The CDR3 sequence: CASSLLRSNYGYTF. The CDR3 DNA reads as TGTGCCAGCAGCTTACTCAGGTCTAACTATGGCTACACCTTC. This chain joins TRBV11-2 and TRBJ1-2; D is unresolved. The V and J ends lost 2 bases and 0 bases respectively, with 7 bases between them. Germline V lookup: CDR1 SGHAT, CDR2 FQNNGV. CDR3 length equals 14 residues.